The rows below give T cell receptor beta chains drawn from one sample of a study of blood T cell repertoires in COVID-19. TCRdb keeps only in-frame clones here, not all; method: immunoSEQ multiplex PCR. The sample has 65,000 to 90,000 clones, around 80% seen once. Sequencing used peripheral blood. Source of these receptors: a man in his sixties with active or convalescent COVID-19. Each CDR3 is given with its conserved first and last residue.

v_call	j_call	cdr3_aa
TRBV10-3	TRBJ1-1	CAISEDRATEAFF
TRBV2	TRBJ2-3	CASSGMAGARDTQYF
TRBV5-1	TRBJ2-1	CASSDGLNNEQFF
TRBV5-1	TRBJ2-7	CASSLDLQTYEQYF
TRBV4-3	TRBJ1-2	CASSQDDRVGYGYTF
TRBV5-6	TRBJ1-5	CASSLGLDRGDQPQHF
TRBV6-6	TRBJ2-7	CASREQGDSYEQYF
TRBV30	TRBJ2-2	CAWSAPGQGFPGELFF
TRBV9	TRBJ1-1	CASSPRTGGSAEAFF
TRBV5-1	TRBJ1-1	CASSLRGAANTEAFF
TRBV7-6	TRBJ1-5	CASSLLTVRKRGQPQHF
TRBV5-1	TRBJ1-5	CASSPGQGTQPQHF
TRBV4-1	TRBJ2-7	CASSQEGQLSYEQYF
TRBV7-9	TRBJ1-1	CASSFLSGNTEAFF
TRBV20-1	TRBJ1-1	CSASDGGYTEAFF
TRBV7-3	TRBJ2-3	CASSLFGGVKTDTQYF
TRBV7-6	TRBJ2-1	CASSLASVKSYNEQFF
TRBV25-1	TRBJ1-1	CASSPRGQGSVGYTEAFF
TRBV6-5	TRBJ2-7	CASRRTGGLEQYF
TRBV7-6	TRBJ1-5	CASSPQGYSNQPQHF
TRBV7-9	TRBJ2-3	CASSAGQGEVTDTQYF
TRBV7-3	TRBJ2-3	CASSSAGGADTQYF
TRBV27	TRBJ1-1	CASSFIPTGQGGTEAFF
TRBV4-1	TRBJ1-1	CASSQDLAGTVREAFF
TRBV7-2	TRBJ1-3	CASSTGQGRNTIYF
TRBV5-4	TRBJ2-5	CASSLDGVGTQYF
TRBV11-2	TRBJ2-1	CASSYTGTGVDEQFF
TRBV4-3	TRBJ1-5	CASSQGTGINQPQHF
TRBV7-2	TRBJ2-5	CASSPGQGAETQYF
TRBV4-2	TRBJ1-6	CASSQESTQAYNSPLHF
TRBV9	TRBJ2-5	CASSVDSGQETQYF
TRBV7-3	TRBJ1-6	CASSSGRPGVSPLHF
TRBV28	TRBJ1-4	CASSTGVLGEKLFF
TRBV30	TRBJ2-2	CAWKPGLLMGELFF
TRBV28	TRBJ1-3	CASSLGQGWGNTIYF
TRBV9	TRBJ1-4	CASSVEAGIDRLFF
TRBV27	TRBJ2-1	CASSLGTPTYNEQFF
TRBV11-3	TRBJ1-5	CASSPWGRGWGCQPQHF
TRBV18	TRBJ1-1	CASSSLGGSGNTEAFF
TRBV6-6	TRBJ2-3	CASTSDRGVTDTQYF
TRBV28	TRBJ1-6	CASSSYGTGVRSPLHF
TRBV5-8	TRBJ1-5	CASSPRVYGNQPQHF
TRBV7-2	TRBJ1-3	CASSLRGQGISGNTIYF
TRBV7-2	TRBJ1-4	CASSSDRGLEKLFF
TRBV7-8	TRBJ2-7	CASSLAGGVYEQYF
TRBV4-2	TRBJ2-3	CASSQVARGGANTQYF
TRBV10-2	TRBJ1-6	CASSDQGQNNSPLHF
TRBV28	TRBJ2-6	CASSLWQDRDVLTF
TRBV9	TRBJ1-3	CASSTLGAENTIYF
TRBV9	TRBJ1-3	CASSYQGANTIYF